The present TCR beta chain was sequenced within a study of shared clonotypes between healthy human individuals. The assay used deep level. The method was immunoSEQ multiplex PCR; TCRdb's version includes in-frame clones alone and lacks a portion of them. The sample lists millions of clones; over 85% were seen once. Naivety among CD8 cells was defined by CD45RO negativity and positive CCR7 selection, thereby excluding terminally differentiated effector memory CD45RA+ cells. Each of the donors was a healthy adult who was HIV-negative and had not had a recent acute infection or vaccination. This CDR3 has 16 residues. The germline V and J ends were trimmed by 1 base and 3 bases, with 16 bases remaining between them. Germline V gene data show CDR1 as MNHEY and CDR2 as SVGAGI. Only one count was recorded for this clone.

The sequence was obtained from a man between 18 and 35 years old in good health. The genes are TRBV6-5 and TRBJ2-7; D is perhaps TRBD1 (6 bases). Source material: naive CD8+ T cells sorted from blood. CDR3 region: CASSYLIGQQDYEQYF. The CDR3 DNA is TGTGCCAGCAGTTACTTGATAGGACAGCAAGACTACGAGCAGTACTTC.